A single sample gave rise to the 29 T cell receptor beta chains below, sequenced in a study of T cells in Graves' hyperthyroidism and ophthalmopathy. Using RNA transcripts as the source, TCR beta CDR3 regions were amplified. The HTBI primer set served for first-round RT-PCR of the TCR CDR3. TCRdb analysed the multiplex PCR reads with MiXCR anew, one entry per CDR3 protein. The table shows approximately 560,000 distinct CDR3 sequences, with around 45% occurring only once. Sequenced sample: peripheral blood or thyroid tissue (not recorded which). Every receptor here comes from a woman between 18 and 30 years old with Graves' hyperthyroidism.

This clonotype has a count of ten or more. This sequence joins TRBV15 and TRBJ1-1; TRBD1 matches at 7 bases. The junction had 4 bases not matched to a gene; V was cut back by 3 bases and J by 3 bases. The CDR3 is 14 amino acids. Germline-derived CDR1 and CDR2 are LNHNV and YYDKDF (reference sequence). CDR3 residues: CATSRGQKDTEAFF. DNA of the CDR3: TGTGCCACCAGCAGGGGACAGAAGGACACTGAAGCTTTCTTT.

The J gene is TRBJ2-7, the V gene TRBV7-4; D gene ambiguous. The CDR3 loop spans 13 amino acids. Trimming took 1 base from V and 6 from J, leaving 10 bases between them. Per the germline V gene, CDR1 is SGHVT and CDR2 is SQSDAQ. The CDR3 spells CASSLVGALEQYF. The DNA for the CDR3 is TGTGCCAGCAGCTTAGTTGGCGCTCTCGAGCAGTACTTC. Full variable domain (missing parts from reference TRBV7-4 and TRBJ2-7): GAGVSQSPRYKVAKRGRDVALRCDSISGHVTLYWYRQTLGQGSEVLTYSQSDAQRDKSGRPSGRFSAERPERSVSTLKIQRTEQGDSAVYLCASSLVGALEQYFGPGTRLTVT.

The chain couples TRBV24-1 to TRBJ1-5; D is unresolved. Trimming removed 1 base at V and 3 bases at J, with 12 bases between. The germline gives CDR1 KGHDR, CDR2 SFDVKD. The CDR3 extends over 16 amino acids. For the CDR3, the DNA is TGTGCCACCAGTGATTTAATAGGCGCTTCCAATCAGCCCCAGCATTTT. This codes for CATSDLIGASNQPQHF.

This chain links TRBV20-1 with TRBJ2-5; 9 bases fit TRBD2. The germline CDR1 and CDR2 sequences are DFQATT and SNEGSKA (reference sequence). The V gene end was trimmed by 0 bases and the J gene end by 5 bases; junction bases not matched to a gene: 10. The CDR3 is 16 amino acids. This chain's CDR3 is CSARDNGGRAGETQYF. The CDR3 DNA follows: TGCAGTGCTAGAGATAATGGCGGGAGGGCAGGGGAGACCCAGTACTTC.

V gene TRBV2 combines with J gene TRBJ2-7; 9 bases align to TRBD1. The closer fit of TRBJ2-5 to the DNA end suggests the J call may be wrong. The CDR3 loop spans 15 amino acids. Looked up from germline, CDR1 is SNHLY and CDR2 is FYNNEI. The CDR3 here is CASSETQGAEETQYF. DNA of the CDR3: TGTGCCAGCAGTGAAACACAGGGGGCCGAGGAGACCCAGTACTTC.

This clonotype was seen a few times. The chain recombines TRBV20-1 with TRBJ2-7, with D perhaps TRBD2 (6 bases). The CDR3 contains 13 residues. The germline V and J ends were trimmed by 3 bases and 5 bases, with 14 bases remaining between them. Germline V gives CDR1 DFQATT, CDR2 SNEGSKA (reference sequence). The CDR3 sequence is CSARPPGDDEQYF. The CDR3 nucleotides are TGCAGTGCTAGGCCACCGGGGGACGACGAGCAGTACTTC.

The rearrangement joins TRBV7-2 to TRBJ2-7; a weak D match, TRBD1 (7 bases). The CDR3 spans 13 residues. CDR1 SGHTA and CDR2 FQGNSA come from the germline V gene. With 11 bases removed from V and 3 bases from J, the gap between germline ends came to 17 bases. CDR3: CAGGTGQNYEQYF. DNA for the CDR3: TGTGCCGGCGGGACGGGACAGAACTACGAGCAGTACTTC.

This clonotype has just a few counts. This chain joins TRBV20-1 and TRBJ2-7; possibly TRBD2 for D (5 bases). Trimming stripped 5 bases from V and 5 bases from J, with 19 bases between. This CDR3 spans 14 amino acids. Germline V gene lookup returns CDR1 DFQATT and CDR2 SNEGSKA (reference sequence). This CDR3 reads CSAVRRGRTDEQYF. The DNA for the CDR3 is TGCAGTGCTGTTAGACGGGGAAGGACGGACGAGCAGTACTTC.

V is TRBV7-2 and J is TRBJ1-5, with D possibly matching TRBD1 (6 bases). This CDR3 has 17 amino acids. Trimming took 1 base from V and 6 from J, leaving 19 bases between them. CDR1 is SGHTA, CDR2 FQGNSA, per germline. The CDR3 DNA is TGTGCCAGCAGCTTAGAACAAAGCAGGGGCGCGGGTCAGCCCCAGCATTTT. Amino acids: CASSLEQSRGAGQPQHF.

The CDR3 is CASSQRQNTEAFF. For the CDR3, the DNA is TGCGCCAGCAGCCAGCGACAGAACACTGAAGCTTTCTTT. The chain couples TRBV4-1 to TRBJ1-1; D gene unclear. V lost 3 bases and J 1 base, leaving 6 bases between the germline ends. The germline V gene encodes CDR1 MGHRA and CDR2 YSYEKL. The CDR3 is 13 residues long.

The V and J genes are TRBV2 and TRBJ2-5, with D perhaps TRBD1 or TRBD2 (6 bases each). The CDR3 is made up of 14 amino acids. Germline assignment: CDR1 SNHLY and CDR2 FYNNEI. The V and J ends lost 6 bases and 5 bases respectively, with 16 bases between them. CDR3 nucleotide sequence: TGTGCCAGCAGCCGACAGGAGGGCGACGAGACCCAGTACTTC. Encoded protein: CASSRQEGDETQYF. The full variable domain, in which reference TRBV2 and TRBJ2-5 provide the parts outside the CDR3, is EPEVTQTPSHQVTQMGQEVILRCVPISNHLYFYWYRQILGQKVEFLVSFYNNEISEKSEIFDDQFSVERPDGSNFTLKIRSTKLEDSAMYFCASSRQEGDETQYFGPGTRLLVL.

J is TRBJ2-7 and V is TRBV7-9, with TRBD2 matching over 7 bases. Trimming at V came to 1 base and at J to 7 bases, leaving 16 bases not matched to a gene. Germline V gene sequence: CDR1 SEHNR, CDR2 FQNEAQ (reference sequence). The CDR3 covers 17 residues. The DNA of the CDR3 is TGTGCCAGCAGCTTAGAGGGTGGGCTAGCGGTCCAGGATGAGCAGTACTTC. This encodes CASSLEGGLAVQDEQYF.

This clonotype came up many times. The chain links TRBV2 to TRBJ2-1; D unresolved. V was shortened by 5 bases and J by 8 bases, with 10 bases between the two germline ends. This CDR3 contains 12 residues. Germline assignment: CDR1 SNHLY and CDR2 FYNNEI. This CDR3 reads CASSSGEDEQFF. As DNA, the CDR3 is TGTGCCAGCAGTTCCGGAGAGGATGAGCAGTTCTTC. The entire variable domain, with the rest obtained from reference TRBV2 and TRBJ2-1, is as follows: EPEVTQTPSHQVTQMGQEVILRCVPISNHLYFYWYRQILGQKVEFLVSFYNNEISEKSEIFDDQFSVERPDGSNFTLKIRSTKLEDSAMYFCASSSGEDEQFFGPGTRLTVL.

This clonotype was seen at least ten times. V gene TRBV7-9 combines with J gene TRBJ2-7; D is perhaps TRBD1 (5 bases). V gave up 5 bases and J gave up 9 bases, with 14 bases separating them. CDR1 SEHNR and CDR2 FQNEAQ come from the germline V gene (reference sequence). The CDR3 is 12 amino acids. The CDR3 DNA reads TGTGCCAGCAGCCACCCTGAAAGGGGGCAGTACTTC. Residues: CASSHPERGQYF.

DNA of the CDR3: TGTGCCAGCAGCCAAGGATGGGCCTCTGGAAACACCATATATTTT. Encoded protein: CASSQGWASGNTIYF. V gene TRBV9 combines with J gene TRBJ1-3, with D unclear. This CDR3 has 15 amino acids. Looked up from germline, CDR1 is SGDLS and CDR2 is YYNGEE. V lost 4 bases to trimming and J lost 0 bases, with 11 bases between them.

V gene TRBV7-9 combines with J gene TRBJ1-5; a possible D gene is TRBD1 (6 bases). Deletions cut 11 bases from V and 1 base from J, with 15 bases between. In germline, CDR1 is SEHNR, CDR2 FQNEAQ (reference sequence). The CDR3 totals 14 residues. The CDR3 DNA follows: TGTGCCGTACAGGGACCCGGCAGCAATCAGCCCCAGCATTTT. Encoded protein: CAVQGPGSNQPQHF. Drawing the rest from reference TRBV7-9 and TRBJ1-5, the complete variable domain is DTGVSQNPRHKITKRGQNVTFRCDPISEHNRLYWYRQTLGQGPEFLTYFQNEAQLEKSRLLSDRFSAERPKGSFSTLEIQRTEQGDSAMYLCAVQGPGSNQPQHFGDGTRLSIL.

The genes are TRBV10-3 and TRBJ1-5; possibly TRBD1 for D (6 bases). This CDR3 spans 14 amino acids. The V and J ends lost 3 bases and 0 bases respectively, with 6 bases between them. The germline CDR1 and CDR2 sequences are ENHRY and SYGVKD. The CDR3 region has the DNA TGTGCCATCAGTGACAGGGGTAGCAATCAGCCCCAGCATTTT. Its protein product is CAISDRGSNQPQHF.

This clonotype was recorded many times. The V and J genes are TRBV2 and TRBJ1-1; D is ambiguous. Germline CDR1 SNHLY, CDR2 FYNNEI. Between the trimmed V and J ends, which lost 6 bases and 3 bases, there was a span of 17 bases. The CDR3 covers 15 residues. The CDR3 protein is CASSAPGVGDTEAFF. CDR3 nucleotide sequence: TGTGCCAGCAGCGCGCCCGGGGTCGGGGACACTGAAGCTTTCTTT.

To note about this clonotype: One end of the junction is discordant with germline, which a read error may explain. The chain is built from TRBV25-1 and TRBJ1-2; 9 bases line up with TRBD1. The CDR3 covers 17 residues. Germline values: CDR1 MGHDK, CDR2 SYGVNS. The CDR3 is CASSQHETGGVSYGYTF. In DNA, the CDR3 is TGCGCCAGCAGCCAACATGAGACAGGGGGGGTTAGCTATGGCTACACCTTC.

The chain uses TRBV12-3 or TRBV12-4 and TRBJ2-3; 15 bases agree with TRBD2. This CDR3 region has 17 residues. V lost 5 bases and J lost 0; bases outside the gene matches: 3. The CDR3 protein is CASSPGTSGRSTDTQYF. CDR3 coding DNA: TGTGCCAGCAGTCCCGGGACTAGCGGGAGGAGCACAGATACGCAGTATTTT.

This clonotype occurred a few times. CDR3 DNA sequence: TGTGCCAGCAGCTTTTACAGGGACGGGGACACTGAAGCTTTCTTT. It specifies CASSFYRDGDTEAFF. The V call is TRBV7-9, the J call TRBJ1-1, with a tentative D call TRBD1 (6 bases). V lost 3 bases and J 3 bases, leaving 14 bases between the germline ends. The CDR3 extends over 15 amino acids. Germline V gives CDR1 SEHNR, CDR2 FQNEAQ (reference sequence). Combining the CDR3 with reference TRBV7-9 and TRBJ1-1 gives the whole variable domain DTGVSQNPRHKITKRGQNVTFRCDPISEHNRLYWYRQTLGQGPEFLTYFQNEAQLEKSRLLSDRFSAERPKGSFSTLEIQRTEQGDSAMYLCASSFYRDGDTEAFFGQGTRLTVV.

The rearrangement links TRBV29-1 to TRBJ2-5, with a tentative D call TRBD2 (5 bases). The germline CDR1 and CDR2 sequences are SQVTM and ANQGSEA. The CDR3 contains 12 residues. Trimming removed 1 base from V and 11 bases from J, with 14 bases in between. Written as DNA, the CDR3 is TGCAGCGTTGAAGTCGTGGGAGATACGCAGTACTTC. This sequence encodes CSVEVVGDTQYF.

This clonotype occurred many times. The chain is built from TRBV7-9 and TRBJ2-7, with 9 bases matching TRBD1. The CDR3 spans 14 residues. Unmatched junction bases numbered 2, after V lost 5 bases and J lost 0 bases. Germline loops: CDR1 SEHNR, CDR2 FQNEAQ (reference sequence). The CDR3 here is CASSRDRDSYEQYF. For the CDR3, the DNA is TGTGCCAGCAGCAGGGACAGGGACTCCTACGAGCAGTACTTC.

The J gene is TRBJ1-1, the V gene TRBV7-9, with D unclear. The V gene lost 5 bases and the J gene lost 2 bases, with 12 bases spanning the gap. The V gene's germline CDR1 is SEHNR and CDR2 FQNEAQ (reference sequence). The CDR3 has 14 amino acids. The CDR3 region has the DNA TGTGCCAGCAGCCCCCGGTATAGTAACACTGAAGCTTTCTTT. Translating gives CASSPRYSNTEAFF.

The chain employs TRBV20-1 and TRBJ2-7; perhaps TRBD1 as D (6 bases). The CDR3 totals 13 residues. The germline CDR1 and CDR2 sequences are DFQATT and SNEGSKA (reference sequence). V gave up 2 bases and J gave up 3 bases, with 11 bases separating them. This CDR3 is CSARPGQNYEQYF. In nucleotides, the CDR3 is TGCAGTGCTAGACCCGGACAGAACTACGAGCAGTACTTC.

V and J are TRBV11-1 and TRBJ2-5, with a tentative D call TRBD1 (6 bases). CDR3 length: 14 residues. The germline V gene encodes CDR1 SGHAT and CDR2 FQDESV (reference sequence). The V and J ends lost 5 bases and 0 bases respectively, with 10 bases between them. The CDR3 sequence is CASSPRTDQETQYF. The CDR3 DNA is TGTGCCAGCAGCCCGCGGACAGACCAAGAGACCCAGTACTTC.

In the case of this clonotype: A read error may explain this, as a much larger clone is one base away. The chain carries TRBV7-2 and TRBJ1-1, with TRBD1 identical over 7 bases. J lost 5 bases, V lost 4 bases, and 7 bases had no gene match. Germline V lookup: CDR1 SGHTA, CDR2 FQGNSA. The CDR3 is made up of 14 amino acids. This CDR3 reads CASSSPTGRTEAFF. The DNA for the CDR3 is TGTGCCAGCAGCTCCCCGACAGGGAGGACTGAAGCTTTCTTT.

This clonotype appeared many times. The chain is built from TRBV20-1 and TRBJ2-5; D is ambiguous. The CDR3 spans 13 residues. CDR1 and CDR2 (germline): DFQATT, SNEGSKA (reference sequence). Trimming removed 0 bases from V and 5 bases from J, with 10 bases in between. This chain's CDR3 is CSAREGPMETQYF. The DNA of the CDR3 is TGCAGTGCTAGAGAAGGGCCAATGGAGACCCAGTACTTC.

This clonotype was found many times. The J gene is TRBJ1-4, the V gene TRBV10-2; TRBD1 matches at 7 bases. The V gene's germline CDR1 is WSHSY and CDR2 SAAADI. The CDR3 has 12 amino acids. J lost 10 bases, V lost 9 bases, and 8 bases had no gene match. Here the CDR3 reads CASRDREGKLFF. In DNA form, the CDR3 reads TGCGCCAGTAGAGACAGGGAAGGAAAACTGTTTTTT.